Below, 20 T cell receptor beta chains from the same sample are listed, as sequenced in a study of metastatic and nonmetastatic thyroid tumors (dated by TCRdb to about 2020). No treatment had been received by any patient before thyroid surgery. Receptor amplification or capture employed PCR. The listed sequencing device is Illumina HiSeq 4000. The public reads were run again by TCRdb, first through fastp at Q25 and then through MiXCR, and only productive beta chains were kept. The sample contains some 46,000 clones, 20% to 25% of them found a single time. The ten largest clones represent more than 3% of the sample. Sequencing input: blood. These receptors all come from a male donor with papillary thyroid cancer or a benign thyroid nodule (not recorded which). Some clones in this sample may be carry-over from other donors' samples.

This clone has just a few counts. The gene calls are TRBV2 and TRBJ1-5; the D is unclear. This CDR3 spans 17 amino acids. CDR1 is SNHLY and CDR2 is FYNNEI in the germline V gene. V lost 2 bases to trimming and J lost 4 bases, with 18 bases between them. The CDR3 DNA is TGTGCCAGCAGTGAAACCGGCCGACGACGGGTTAATCAGCCCCAGCATTTT. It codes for CASSETGRRRVNQPQHF.

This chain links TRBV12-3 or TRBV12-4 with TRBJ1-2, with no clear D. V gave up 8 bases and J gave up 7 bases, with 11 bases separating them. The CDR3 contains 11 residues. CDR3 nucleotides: TGTGCCAGCGGGGATGGTGCTGGCTACACCTTC. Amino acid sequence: CASGDGAGYTF.

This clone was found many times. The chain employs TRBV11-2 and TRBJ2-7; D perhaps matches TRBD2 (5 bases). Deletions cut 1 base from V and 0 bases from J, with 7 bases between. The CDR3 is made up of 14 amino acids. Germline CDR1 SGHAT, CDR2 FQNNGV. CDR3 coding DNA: TGTGCCAGCAGCTTAGCGGGGTCCTCCTACGAGCAGTACTTC. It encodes CASSLAGSSYEQYF.

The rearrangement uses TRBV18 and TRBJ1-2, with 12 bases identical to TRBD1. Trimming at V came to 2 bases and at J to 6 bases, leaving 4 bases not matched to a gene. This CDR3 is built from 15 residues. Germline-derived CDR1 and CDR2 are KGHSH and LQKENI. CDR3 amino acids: CASSPRDRGQDGYTF. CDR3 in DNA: TGTGCCAGCTCACCAAGGGACAGGGGGCAAGATGGCTACACCTTC.

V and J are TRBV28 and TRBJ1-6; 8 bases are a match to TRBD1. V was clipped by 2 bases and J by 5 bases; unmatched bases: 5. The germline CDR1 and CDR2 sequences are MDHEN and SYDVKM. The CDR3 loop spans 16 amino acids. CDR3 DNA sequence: TGTGCCAGCAGTTTAGCCGCGGGACAGGATAATTCACCCCTCCACTTT. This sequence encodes CASSLAAGQDNSPLHF.

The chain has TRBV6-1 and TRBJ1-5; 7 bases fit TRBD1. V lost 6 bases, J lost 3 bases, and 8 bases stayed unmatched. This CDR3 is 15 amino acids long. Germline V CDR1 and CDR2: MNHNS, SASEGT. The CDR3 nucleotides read TGTGCCAGCAGCTCTACAGGGGTCCTCAATCAGCCCCAGCATTTT. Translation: CASSSTGVLNQPQHF.

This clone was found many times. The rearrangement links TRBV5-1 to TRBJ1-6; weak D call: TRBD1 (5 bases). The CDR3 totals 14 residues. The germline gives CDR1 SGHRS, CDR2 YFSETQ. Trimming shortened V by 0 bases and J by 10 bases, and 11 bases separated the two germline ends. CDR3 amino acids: CASSLEGRGSPLHF. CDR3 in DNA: TGCGCCAGCAGCTTGGAGGGTAGGGGCTCACCCCTCCACTTT.

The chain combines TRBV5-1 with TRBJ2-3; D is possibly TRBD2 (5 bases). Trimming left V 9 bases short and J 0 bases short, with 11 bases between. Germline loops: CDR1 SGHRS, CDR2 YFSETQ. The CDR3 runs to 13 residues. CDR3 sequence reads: CATGLLSTDTQYF. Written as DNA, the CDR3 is TGCGCCACCGGACTCCTTAGCACAGATACGCAGTATTTT.

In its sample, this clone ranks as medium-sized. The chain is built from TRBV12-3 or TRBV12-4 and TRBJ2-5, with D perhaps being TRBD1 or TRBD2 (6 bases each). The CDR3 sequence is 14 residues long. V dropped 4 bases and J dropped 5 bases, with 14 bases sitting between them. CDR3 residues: CASSYWGAGETQYF. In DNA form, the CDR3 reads TGTGCCAGCAGTTACTGGGGGGCTGGGGAGACCCAGTACTTC.

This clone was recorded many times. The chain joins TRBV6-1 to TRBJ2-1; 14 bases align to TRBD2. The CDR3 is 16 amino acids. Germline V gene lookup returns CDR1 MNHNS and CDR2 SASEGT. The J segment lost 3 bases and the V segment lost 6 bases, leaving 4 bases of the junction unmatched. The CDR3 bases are TGTGCCAGCAGCAGGACTAGCGGGAGGATCTACAATGAGCAGTTCTTC. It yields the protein CASSRTSGRIYNEQFF.

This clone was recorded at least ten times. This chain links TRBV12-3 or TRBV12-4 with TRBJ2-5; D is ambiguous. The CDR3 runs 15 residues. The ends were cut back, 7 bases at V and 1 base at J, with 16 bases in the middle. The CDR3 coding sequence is TGTGCCAGCACATTAGGACGAGGCCTCCAAGAGACCCAGTACTTC. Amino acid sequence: CASTLGRGLQETQYF.

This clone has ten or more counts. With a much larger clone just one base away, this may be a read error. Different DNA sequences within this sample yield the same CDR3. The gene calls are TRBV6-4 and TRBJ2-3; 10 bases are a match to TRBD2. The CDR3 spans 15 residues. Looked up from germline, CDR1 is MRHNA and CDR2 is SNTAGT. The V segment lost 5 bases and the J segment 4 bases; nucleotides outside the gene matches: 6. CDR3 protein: CASSPSGSEADTQYF. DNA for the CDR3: TGTGCCAGCAGTCCTAGCGGGAGTGAGGCAGATACGCAGTATTTT.

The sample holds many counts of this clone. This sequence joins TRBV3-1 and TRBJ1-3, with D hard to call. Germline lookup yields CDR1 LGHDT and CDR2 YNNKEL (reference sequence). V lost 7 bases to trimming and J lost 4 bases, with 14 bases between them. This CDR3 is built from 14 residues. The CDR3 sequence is CASTMEGLGNTIYF. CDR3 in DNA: TGTGCCAGCACCATGGAGGGCCTCGGAAACACCATATATTTT.

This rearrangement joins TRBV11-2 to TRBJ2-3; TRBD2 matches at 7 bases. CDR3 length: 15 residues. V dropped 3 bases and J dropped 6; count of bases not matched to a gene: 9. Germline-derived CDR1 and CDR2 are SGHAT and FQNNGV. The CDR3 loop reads CASSLGSGPSDTQYF. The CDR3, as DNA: TGTGCCAGCAGCTTGGGTAGCGGGCCGAGTGATACGCAGTATTTT. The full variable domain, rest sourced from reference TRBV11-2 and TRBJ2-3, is EAGVAQSPRYKIIEKRQSVAFWCNPISGHATLYWYQQILGQGPKLLIQFQNNGVVDDSQLPKDRFSAERLKGVDSTLKIQPAKLEDSAVYLCASSLGSGPSDTQYFGPGTRLTVL.

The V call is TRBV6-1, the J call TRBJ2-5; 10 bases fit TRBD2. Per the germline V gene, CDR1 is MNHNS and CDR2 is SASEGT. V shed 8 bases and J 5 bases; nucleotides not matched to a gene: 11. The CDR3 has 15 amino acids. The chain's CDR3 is CASPASGGEEETQYF. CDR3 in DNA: TGTGCCAGCCCAGCTAGCGGGGGCGAGGAGGAGACCCAGTACTTC.

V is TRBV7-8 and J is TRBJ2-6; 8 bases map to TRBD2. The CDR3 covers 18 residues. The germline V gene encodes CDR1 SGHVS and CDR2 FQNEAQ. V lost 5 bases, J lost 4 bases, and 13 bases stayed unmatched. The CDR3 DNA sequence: TGTGCCAGCAGCAGCGCGGGACTAGACTTCGGCGGGGCCAACGTCCTGACTTTC. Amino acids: CASSSAGLDFGGANVLTF.

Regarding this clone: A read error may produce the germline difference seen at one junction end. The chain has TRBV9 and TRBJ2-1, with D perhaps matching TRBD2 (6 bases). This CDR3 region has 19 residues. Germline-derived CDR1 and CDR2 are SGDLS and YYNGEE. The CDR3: CASRVAEGRGRSSINEQFF. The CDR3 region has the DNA TGTGCCAGCAGAGTAGCGGAGGGCCGAGGGAGATCGTCTATCAATGAGCAGTTCTTC.

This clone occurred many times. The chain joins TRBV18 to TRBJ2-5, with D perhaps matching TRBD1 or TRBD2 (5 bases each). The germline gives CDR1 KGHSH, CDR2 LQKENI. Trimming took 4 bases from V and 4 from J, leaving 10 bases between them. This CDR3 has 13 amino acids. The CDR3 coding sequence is TGTGCCAGCTCACAGGGACCGGGAGAGACCCAGTACTTC. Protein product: CASSQGPGETQYF.

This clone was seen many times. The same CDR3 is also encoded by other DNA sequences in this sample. CDR3 in amino acids: CASSLSGTDTQYF. The CDR3 bases are TGCGCCAGCAGCTTGTCGGGCACAGATACGCAGTATTTT. J is TRBJ2-3 and V is TRBV5-1; D is unresolved. The ends were cut back, 1 base at V and 1 base at J, with 4 bases in the middle. The CDR3 runs 13 residues. CDR1 is SGHRS, CDR2 YFSETQ, per germline.

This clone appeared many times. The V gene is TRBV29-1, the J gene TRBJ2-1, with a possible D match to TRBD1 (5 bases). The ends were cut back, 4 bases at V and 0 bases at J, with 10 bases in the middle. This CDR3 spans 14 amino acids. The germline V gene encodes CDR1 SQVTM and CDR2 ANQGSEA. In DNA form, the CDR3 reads TGCAGCGTTGGACAGCATCTCTCCTACAATGAGCAGTTCTTC. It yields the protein CSVGQHLSYNEQFF.